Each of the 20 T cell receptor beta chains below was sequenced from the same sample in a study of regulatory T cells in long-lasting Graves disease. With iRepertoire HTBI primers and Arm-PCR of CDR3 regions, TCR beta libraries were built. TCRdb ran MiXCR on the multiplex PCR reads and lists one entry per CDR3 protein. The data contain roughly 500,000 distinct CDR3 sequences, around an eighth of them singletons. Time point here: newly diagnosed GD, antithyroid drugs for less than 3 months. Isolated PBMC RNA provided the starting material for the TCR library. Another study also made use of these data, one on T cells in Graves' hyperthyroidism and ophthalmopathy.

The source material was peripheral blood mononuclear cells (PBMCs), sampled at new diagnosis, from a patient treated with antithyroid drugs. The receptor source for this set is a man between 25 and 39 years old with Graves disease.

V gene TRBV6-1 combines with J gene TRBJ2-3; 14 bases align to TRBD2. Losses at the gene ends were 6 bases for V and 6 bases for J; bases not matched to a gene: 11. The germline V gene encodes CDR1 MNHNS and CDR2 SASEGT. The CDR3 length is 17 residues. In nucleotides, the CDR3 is TGTGCCAGCAGCCAGACAGGGACTAGCGGGAGTACCGATACGCAGTATTTT. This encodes CASSQTGTSGSTDTQYF.

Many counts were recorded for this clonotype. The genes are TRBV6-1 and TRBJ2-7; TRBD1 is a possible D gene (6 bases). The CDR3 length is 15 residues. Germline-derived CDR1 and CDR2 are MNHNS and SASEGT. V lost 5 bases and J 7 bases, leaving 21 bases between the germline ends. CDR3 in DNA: TGTGCCAGCAGTCATCCCGTTTTAGCAGGGACAGAGCAGTACTTC. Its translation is CASSHPVLAGTEQYF.

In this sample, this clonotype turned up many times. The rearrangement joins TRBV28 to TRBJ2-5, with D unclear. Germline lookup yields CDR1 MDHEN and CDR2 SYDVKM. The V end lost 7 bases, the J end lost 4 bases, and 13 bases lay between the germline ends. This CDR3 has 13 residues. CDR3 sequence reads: CASTAVRRETQYF. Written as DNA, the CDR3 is TGTGCCAGCACAGCAGTTAGGAGAGAGACCCAGTACTTC.

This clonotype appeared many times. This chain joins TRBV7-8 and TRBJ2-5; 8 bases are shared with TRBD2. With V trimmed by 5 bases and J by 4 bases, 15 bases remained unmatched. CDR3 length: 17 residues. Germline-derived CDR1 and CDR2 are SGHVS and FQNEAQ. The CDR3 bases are TGTGCCAGCAGCCGACTGACTAGCGCCACCCCCGGAGAGACCCAGTACTTC. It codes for CASSRLTSATPGETQYF.

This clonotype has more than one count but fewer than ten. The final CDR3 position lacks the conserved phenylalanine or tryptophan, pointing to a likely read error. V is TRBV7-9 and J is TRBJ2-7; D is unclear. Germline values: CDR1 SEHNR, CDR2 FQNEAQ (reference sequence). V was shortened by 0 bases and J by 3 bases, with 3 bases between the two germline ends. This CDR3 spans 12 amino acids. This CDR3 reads CASSLAFYEQYS. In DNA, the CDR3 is TGTGCCAGCAGCTTAGCCTTCTACGAGCAGTACTCC.

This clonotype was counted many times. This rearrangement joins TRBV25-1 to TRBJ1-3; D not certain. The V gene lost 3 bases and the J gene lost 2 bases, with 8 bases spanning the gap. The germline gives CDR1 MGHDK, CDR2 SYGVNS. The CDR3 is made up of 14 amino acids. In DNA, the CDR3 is TGTGCCAGCAGTGAGTACAGTACTGGAAACACCATATATTTT. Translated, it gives CASSEYSTGNTIYF.

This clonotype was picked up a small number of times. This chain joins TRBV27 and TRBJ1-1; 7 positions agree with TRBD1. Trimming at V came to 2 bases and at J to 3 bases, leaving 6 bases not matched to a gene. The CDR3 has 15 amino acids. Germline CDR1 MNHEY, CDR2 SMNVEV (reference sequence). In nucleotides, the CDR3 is TGTGCCAGCAGTTTAGTGGACAGGAGGGACACTGAAGCTTTCTTT. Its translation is CASSLVDRRDTEAFF.

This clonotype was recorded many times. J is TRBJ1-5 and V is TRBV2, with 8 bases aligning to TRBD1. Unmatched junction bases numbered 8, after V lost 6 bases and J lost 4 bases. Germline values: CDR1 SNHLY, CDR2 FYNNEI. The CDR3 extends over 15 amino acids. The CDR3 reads CASSPDGQGNQPQHF. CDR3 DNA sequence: TGTGCCAGCAGCCCCGATGGACAGGGTAATCAGCCCCAGCATTTT. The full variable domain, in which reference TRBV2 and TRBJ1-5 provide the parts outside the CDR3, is EPEVTQTPSHQVTQMGQEVILRCVPISNHLYFYWYRQILGQKVEFLVSFYNNEISEKSEIFDDQFSVERPDGSNFTLKIRSTKLEDSAMYFCASSPDGQGNQPQHFGDGTRLSIL.

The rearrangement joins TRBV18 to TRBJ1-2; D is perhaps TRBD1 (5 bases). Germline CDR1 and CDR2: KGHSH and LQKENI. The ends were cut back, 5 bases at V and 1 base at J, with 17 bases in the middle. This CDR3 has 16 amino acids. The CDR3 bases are TGTGCCAGCTCAACCTACTTGCAGGGAGATAACTATGGCTACACCTTC. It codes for CASSTYLQGDNYGYTF.

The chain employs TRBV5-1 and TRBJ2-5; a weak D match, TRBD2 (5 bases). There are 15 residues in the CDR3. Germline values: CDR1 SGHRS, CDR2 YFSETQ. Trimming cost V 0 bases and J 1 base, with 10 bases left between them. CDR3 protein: CASSLGSGTQETQYF. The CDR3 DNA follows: TGCGCCAGCAGCTTGGGGAGCGGCACCCAAGAGACCCAGTACTTC. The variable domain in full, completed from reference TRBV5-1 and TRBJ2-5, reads KAGVTQTPRYLIKTRGQQVTLSCSPISGHRSVSWYQQTPGQGLQFLFEYFSETQRNKGNFPGRFSGRQFSNSRSEMNVSTLELGDSALYLCASSLGSGTQETQYFGPGTRLLVL.

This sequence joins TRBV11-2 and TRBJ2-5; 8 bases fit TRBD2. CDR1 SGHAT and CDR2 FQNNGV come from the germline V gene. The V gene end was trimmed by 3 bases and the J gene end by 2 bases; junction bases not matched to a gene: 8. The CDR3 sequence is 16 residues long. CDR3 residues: CASSLGLGGGQETQYF. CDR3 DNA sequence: TGTGCCAGCAGCTTGGGACTAGGCGGGGGGCAAGAGACCCAGTACTTC.

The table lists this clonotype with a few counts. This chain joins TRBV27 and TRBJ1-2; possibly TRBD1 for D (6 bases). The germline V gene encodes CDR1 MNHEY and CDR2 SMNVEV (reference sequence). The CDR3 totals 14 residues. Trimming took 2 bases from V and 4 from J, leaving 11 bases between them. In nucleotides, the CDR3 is TGTGCCAGCAGTTTAACAGGGAGGGTCTATGGCTACACCTTC. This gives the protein CASSLTGRVYGYTF.

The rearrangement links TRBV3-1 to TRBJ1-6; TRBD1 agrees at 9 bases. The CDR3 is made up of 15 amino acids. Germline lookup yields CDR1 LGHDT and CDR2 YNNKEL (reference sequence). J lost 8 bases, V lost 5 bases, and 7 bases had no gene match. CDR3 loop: CASSGRTGDDSPLHF. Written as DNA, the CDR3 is TGTGCCAGCAGCGGGCGGACAGGGGATGATTCACCCCTCCACTTT.

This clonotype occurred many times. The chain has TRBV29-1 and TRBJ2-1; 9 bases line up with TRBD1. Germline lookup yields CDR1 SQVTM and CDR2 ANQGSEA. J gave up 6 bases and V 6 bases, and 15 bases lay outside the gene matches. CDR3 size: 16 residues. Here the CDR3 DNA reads TGCAGCGTCTCCTTCTTAGGACAGGGGTCGATCAATGAGCAGTTCTTC. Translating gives CSVSFLGQGSINEQFF.

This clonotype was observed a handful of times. CDR3 nucleotides: TGTGCCAGCAGTTTACGGGGTTATAATTCACCCCTCCACTTT. Translation gives CASSLRGYNSPLHF. The chain employs TRBV28 and TRBJ1-6; no firm D call. CDR1 MDHEN and CDR2 SYDVKM come from the germline V gene. V shed 2 bases and J shed 4 bases, with 6 bases lying between them. CDR3 length: 14 amino acids. The whole variable domain, filled in from reference TRBV28 and TRBJ1-6, reads DVKVTQSSRYLVKRTGEKVFLECVQDMDHENMFWYRQDPGLGLRLIYFSYDVKMKEKGDIPEGYSVSREKKERFSLILESASTNQTSMYLCASSLRGYNSPLHFGNGTRLTVT.

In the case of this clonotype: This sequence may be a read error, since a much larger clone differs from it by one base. The chain's CDR3 is CASSPGLAVSTDAQYF. The CDR3 coding sequence is TGTGCCAGCAGCCCTGGACTAGCCGTTAGCACAGATGCGCAGTATTTT. V usage is TRBV3-1 and J usage is TRBJ2-3; TRBD2 agrees at 8 bases. Germline V gene lookup returns CDR1 LGHDT and CDR2 YNNKEL (reference sequence). The length of the CDR3 is 16 residues.

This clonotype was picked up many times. The CDR3 DNA is TGCAGTGCTAGCCGGACGGACCACACCGGGGAGCTGTTTTTT. It encodes CSASRTDHTGELFF. V usage is TRBV20-1 and J usage is TRBJ2-2; no firm D call. CDR3 size: 14 residues. The germline gives CDR1 DFQATT, CDR2 SNEGSKA (reference sequence). Trimming removed 3 bases from V and 3 bases from J, with 11 bases in between.

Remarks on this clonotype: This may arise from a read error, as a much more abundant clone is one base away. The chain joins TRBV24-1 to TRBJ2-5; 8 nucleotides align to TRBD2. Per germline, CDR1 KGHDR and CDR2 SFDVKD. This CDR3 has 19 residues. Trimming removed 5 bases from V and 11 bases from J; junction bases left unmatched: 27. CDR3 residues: CATSAGLASGQETYNEQYF. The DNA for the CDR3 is TGTGCCACCAGTGCTGGTTTGGCTAGCGGGCAGGAGACCTACAATGAGCAGTACTTC.

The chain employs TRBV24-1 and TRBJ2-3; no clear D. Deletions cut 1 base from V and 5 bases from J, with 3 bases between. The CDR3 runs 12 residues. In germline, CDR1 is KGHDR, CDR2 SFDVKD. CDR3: CATSDFIDTQYF. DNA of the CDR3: TGTGCCACCAGTGATTTTATAGATACGCAGTATTTT.

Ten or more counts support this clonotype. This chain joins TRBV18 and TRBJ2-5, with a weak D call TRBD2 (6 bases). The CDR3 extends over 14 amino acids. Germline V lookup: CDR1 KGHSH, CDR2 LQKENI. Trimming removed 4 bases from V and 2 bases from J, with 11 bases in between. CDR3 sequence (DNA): TGTGCCAGCTCACTAAATAGCGGTCAAGAGACCCAGTACTTC. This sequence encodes CASSLNSGQETQYF.